This T cell receptor (beta chain) emerged from a study of shared clonotypes between healthy human individuals. Deletions cut 0 bases from V and 7 bases from J, with 11 bases between. CDR1 and CDR2 (germline): SGDLS, YYNGEE. This CDR3 is built from 13 residues. It was CD45RO-negative cells, positively selected for CCR7, that made up naive CD8 cells, with terminally differentiated effector memory CD45RA+ cells excluded. Clones were read by immunoSEQ multiplex PCR, and TCRdb kept only the in-frame ones, dropping some. The table includes 2 million to 2.5 million clones, 90% to 95% detected once. Specimen: naive CD8+ T cells from PBMCs. The chain is built from TRBV9 and TRBJ2-7; D not certain. The sequence was obtained from a man between 18 and 29 years old in good health. Some clones in this sample may be carry-over from other donors' samples. This CDR3 is CASSVGEPQEQYF. CDR3 sequence (DNA): TGTGCCAGCAGCGTAGGAGAACCGCAAGAGCAGTACTTC.